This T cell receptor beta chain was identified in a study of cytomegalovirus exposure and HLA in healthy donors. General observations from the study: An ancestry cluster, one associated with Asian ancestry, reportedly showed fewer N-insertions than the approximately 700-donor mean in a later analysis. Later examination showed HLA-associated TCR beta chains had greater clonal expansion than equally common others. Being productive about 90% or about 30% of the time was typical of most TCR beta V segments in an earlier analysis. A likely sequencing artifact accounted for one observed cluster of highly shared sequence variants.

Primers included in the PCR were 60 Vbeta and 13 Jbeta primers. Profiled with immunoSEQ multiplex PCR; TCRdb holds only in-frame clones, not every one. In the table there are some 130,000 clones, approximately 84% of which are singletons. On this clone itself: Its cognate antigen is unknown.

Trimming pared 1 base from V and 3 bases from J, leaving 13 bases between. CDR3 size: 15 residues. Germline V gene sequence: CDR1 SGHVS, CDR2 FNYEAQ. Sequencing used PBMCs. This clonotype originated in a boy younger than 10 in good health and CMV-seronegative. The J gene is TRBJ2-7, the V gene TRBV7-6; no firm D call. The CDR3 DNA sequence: TGTGCCAGCAGCTTAGGGTTAGCTCCCGTCTACGAGCAGTACTTC. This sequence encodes CASSLGLAPVYEQYF.